The following is a T cell receptor (beta chain) sequence with its context. The sample belongs to a study of blood T cell repertoires in COVID-19. Overall study context: From the United States, Italy and Spain came samples of acute and convalescent COVID-19.

TCRdb keeps only in-frame clones here, not all; method: immunoSEQ multiplex PCR. The sample contains roughly 180,000 clones, almost 85% of which appear only once. The CDR3 totals 10 residues. V lost 3 bases to trimming and J lost 5 bases, with 5 bases between them. Per the germline V gene, CDR1 is DFQATT and CDR2 is SNEGSKA (reference sequence). This clonotype was sampled from a man aged 40-49 years who had recovered from COVID-19. Sample: peripheral blood. V gene TRBV20-1 combines with J gene TRBJ2-7; no reliable D call. The CDR3 region is CSASQDEQYF. Here the CDR3 DNA reads TGCAGTGCTAGTCAGGACGAGCAGTACTTC.